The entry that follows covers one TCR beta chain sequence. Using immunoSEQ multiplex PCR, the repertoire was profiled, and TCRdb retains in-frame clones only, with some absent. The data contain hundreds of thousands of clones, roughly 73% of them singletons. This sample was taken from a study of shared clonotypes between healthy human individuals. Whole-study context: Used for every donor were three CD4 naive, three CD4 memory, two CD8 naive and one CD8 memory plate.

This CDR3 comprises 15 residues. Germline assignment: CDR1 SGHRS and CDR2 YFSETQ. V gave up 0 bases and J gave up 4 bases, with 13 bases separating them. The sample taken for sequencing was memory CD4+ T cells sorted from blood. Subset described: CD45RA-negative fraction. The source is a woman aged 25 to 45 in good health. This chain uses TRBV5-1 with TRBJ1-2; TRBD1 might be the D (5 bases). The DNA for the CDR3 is TGCGCCAGCAGCTTGGAGTCAGGGTGGGGCTATGGCTACACCTTC. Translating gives CASSLESGWGYGYTF. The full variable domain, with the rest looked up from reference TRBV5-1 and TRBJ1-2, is KAGVTQTPRYLIKTRGQQVTLSCSPISGHRSVSWYQQTPGQGLQFLFEYFSETQRNKGNFPGRFSGRQFSNSRSEMNVSTLELGDSALYLCASSLESGWGYGYTFGSGTRLTVV.